The clone carrying this TCR beta chain was counted only a few times. Its antigen is unknown. The V end lost 6 bases, the J end lost 0 bases, and 12 bases lay between the germline ends. CDR3 length equals 16 residues. Germline V gene sequence: CDR1 KGHSH, CDR2 LQKENI. Amplification used 60 Vbeta primers and 13 Jbeta primers. The assay was immunoSEQ multiplex PCR, and TCRdb's table has in-frame clones only and misses some. The table lists approximately 100,000 clones, roughly 76% of them singletons. This entry belongs to a study of cytomegalovirus exposure and HLA in healthy donors. Study-wide findings and caveats: Later analysis associated a missense DCLRE1C variant with TCR beta V- and J-gene trimming. In vitro, three CMV-associated chains proved specific for CMV antigens.

This receptor was identified in a woman between 45 and 60 years old in good health and CMV-seropositive. The sequencing sample was made of PBMCs. The chain carries TRBV18 and TRBJ2-6; D perhaps matches TRBD2 (5 bases). CDR3 sequence (DNA): TGTGCCAGCTCGTCCTCGGCGGGCTCTGGGGCCAACGTCCTGACTTTC. Its translation is CASSSSAGSGANVLTF.